Following are 8 T cell receptor beta chains from one sample sequenced in a study of cytomegalovirus exposure and HLA in healthy donors. Vbeta (60) and Jbeta (13) primers were used in the PCR. Clones were sequenced by immunoSEQ multiplex PCR, and TCRdb holds only the in-frame ones, with some missing. The sample shows about 190,000 clones, about three quarters of them seen only once. Sequenced material: PBMCs. These receptors were obtained from a woman between 40 and 55 years old in good health and CMV-seronegative.

This chain joins TRBV30 and TRBJ2-3; 7 bases match TRBD2. The CDR3 consists of 15 residues. Germline V gene sequence: CDR1 GTSNPN, CDR2 SVGIG (reference sequence). The V gene end was trimmed by 0 bases and the J gene end by 3 bases; junction bases not matched to a gene: 6. The CDR3 protein is CAWSVLAGATDTQYF. The CDR3 DNA reads as TGTGCCTGGAGTGTTTTGGCGGGAGCAACAGATACGCAGTATTTT.

The chain joins TRBV9 to TRBJ1-1; tentatively, D is TRBD1 (6 bases). Germline values: CDR1 SGDLS, CDR2 YYNGEE. The CDR3 totals 16 residues. V dropped 4 bases and J dropped 0 bases, with 16 bases sitting between them. The CDR3 DNA follows: TGTGCCAGCAGCAAAGGCTGGGGGCTCCTGAACACTGAAGCTTTCTTT. It is translated as CASSKGWGLLNTEAFF.

The gene calls are TRBV4-1 and TRBJ1-5; a possible D gene is TRBD1 (6 bases). Trimming stripped 3 bases from V and 4 bases from J, with 16 bases between. CDR3 length equals 16 residues. Looked up from germline, CDR1 is MGHRA and CDR2 is YSYEKL. The CDR3 DNA reads TGCGCCAGCAGCCATCCCGGGGGGCTCGGGAATCAGCCCCAGCATTTT. Its protein is CASSHPGGLGNQPQHF.

This clone was seen only once. This rearrangement joins TRBV15 to TRBJ2-6, with TRBD1 as a possible D gene (5 bases). V lost 8 bases and J lost 0, with 17 bases in between. The CDR3 is made up of 17 amino acids. Germline-derived CDR1 and CDR2 are LNHNV and YYDKDF (reference sequence). CDR3 in amino acids: CATGISWGSSGANVLTF. CDR3 bases: TGTGCCACCGGTATCTCCTGGGGCAGCTCTGGGGCCAACGTCCTGACTTTC.

The chain uses TRBV25-1 and TRBJ2-2, with 8 bases that match TRBD1. Trimming cost V 2 bases and J 6 bases; bases outside gene matches: 5. Germline-derived CDR1 and CDR2 are MGHDK and SYGVNS. The CDR3 loop spans 15 amino acids. The CDR3 bases are TGTGCCAGCAGTGAACAACAGGGGGTCGCCGGGGAGCTGTTTTTT. Its protein product is CASSEQQGVAGELFF.

The rearrangement uses TRBV4-3 and TRBJ1-2; maybe TRBD1 (5 bases). Germline values: CDR1 LGHNA, CDR2 YSLEER. Trimming took 0 bases from V and 7 from J, leaving 18 bases between them. The CDR3 has 16 amino acids. CDR3 DNA sequence: TGCGCCAGCAGCCAAGATACTCGGTCAGGGCGGACTGGCTACACCTTC. Translating it yields CASSQDTRSGRTGYTF.

The chain has TRBV10-3 and TRBJ1-1, with TRBD1 matching 7 bases. This CDR3 contains 13 residues. Germline-derived CDR1 and CDR2 are ENHRY and SYGVKD. The junction had 6 bases not matched to a gene; V was cut back by 9 bases and J by 2 bases. The chain's CDR3 is CAIHRGENTEAFF. In DNA form, the CDR3 reads TGTGCCATTCACAGGGGCGAAAACACTGAAGCTTTCTTT.

V is TRBV27 and J is TRBJ1-1; D ambiguous. The germline gives CDR1 MNHEY, CDR2 SMNVEV (reference sequence). This CDR3 contains 13 residues. V was shortened by 3 bases and J by 1 base, with 6 bases between the two germline ends. CDR3: CASSLRRNTEAFF. Written as DNA, the CDR3 is TGTGCCAGCAGTTTGAGGCGGAACACTGAAGCTTTCTTT.